This T cell receptor (beta chain) was recorded in a study of cytomegalovirus exposure and HLA in healthy donors. Trimming cost V 2 bases and J 13 bases; bases outside gene matches: 8. CDR1 is SGDLS, CDR2 YYNGEE, per germline. CDR3 length equals 12 residues. PCR amplification relied on 60 Vbeta primers (plus 13 Jbeta primers). Libraries were prepared by immunoSEQ multiplex PCR; TCRdb keeps only in-frame clonotypes and omits some of them. The sample yields roughly 140,000 clones, around 65% seen once. As regards this clone: Its target is unknown.

Study observations and caveats: Most TCR sequences were uncommon, yet certain public TCRs appeared in many donors. Later analysis demonstrated an association between a missense DCLRE1C variant and TCR beta V- and J-gene trimming. In a later analysis, the majority of CMV-associated beta chains seemingly showed HLA restriction. The classifier, whose performance was assessed in both the original and validation cohorts, reportedly diagnosed cytomegalovirus status with high specificity and sensitivity.

The gene calls are TRBV9 and TRBJ1-2, with TRBD1 identical over 7 bases. Sequenced sample: PBMCs. The TCR sequence derives from a woman aged 25 to 39 in good health and CMV-seropositive. Here the CDR3 DNA reads TGTGCCAGCAGCGTGGACAGGACGCCCATCACCTTC. It translates to CASSVDRTPITF.